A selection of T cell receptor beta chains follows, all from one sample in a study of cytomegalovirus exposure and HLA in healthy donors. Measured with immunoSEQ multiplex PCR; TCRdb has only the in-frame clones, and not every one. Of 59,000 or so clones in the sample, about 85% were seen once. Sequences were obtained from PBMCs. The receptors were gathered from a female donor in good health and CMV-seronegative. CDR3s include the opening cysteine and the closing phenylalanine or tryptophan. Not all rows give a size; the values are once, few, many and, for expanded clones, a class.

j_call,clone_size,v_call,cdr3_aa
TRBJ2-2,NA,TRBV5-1,CASEQGALRTGELFF
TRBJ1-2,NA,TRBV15,CATSRDSLLSSTGEHRDGYTF
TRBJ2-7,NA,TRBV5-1,CASSLAGTVHEQYF
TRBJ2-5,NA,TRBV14,CASSSTLAGLETQYF
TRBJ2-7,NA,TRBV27,CASRLQGLSGEQYF
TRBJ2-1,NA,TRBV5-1,CASSPRVDTGEFF
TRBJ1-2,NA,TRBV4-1,CASSQGQSLYGYTF
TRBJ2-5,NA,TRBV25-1,CASRLQETQYF
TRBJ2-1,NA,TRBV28,CASSGWETSSYNEQFF
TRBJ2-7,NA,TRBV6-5,CASSSREEQYF
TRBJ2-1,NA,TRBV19,CASSIISGSYNEQFF
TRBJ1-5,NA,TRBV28,CASSVSPPQHF
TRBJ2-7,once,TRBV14,CASSPGLNQGQYF
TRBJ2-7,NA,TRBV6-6,CASSYSPGQIYEQYF
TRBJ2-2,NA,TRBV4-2,CASSQLGSGVGGELFF
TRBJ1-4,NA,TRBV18,CASSPAAGGSNEKLFF
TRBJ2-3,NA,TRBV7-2,CASSLYSSGRNHHTQYF
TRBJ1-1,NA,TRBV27,CASMTGTTEAFF
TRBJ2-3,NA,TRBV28,CASSFRLTDTQYF
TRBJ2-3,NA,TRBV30,CAWSYGLAGGSSDTQYF
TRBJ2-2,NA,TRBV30,CAWSAPIKSSGGHRGAVF
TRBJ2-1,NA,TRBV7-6,CASSRGLSYNEQFF
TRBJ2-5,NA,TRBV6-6,CASRNERNQETQYF
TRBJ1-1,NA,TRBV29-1,CSVVPTRAFF
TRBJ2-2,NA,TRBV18,CASSLSQGSNTGELFF
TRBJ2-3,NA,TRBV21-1,CASSRGQLRPDENTDTQYF
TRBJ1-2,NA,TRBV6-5,CASSYSLDSYGYTF
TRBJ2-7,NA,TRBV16,CASSHKYTGTFEQYF
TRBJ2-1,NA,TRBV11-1,CASSLGGGAGEQFF